Listed below are T cell receptor beta chains from one sample, sequenced in a study of blood T cells in healthy people across ages. TCRdb reanalysed the 5' RACE reads using MiXCR and keeps one entry per CDR3 protein. The table shows under 1,100,000 distinct CDR3 sequences, with approximately 25% occurring only once. These same records also appear under a second study, on T cells of mothers and their children.

Input material: blood. These receptors were obtained from a girl under 10 years old in good health. CDR3s include the opening cysteine and the closing phenylalanine or tryptophan. D genes are given only for firm matches. A row's size may be missing; if present it is once, few, many or a size class.

cdr3_aa	cdr3_nt	clone_size	d_call	v_call	j_call
CSARNRELNGYTF	TGCAGTGCGCGAAACAGGGAACTAAATGGCTACACCTTC	few	NA	TRBV20-1	TRBJ1-2
CASMASLHEQFF	TGTGCCAGCATGGCTTCCCTTCATGAGCAGTTCTTC	few	NA	TRBV27	TRBJ2-1
CASSQGSAAYGYTF	TGCGCCAGCAGCCAAGGGTCGGCTGCGTATGGCTACACCTTC	NA	NA	TRBV4-3	TRBJ1-2
CATSDLTGGQETQYF	TGTGCCACCAGTGATCTGACAGGGGGTCAAGAGACCCAGTACTTC	few	TRBD1	TRBV24-1	TRBJ2-5
CSASRGAQETQYF	TGCAGTGCGAGCCGTGGGGCCCAAGAGACCCAGTACTTC	NA	NA	TRBV20-1	TRBJ2-5
CASSPPDSYEQYF	TGTGCCAGCTCACCACCGGACTCCTACGAGCAGTACTTC	many	NA	TRBV18	TRBJ2-7
CASSETSGSGDEQFF	TGTGCCAGCAGTGAAACTAGCGGGAGCGGTGATGAGCAGTTCTTC	NA	TRBD2	TRBV12-3/TRBV12-4	TRBJ2-1
CASSQVAGTGGGNEQFF	TGTGCCAGCAGCCAGGTCGCCGGGACAGGGGGGGGCAATGAGCAGTTCTTC	NA	TRBD1	TRBV4-2	TRBJ2-1
CASSSYGRLETQYF	TGTGCCAGCAGTTCGTACGGGCGGTTGGAGACCCAGTACTTC	few	NA	TRBV27	TRBJ2-5
CSARTLSEKLFF	TGCAGTGCCCGGACCCTGAGTGAAAAACTGTTTTTT	NA	NA	TRBV20-1	TRBJ1-4
CASSPALGANVLTF	TGTGCCAGCAGCCCAGCTCTTGGGGCCAACGTCCTGACTTTC	NA	NA	TRBV3-1	TRBJ2-6
CASSQDGAAYEQYF	TGCGCCAGCAGCCAAGACGGGGCGGCCTACGAGCAGTACTTC	once	NA	TRBV4-3	TRBJ2-7
CASSRTGTGDGYTF	TGTGCCAGCAGCCGAACGGGGACAGGGGATGGCTACACCTTC	NA	TRBD1	TRBV11-2	TRBJ1-2
CATSDLGTSGSPQFF	TGTGCCACCAGTGATTTGGGGACTAGCGGGAGTCCGCAGTTCTTC	NA	TRBD2	TRBV24-1	TRBJ2-1
CASSRRWTQLNSGNNEQFF	TGTGCCAGCAGCCGGAGGTGGACCCAGCTAAACAGTGGAAACAATGAGCAGTTCTTC	NA	NA	TRBV3-1	TRBJ2-1
CSSGKQHQETQYF	TGCAGTTCCGGCAAACAACACCAAGAGACCCAGTACTTC	NA	NA	TRBV20-1	TRBJ2-5
CASSERNDSPLHF	TGTGCCAGCAGCGAACGAAACGATTCACCCCTCCACTTT	NA	NA	TRBV9	TRBJ1-6
CASHRWRGPQETQYF	TGTGCCAGCCACCGATGGCGGGGTCCCCAAGAGACCCAGTACTTC	NA	NA	TRBV7-2	TRBJ2-5
CASMDLDEKLFF	TGTGCCAGCATGGACCTGGACGAAAAACTGTTTTTT	few	NA	TRBV6-6	TRBJ1-4
CASSQGVSQPQHF	TGTGCCAGCAGCCAAGGAGTCAGTCAGCCCCAGCATTTT	few	NA	TRBV3-1	TRBJ1-5
CASAGTSGNEQYF	TGTGCCAGCGCCGGGACTAGCGGGAACGAGCAGTACTTC	NA	TRBD2	TRBV12-3/TRBV12-4	TRBJ2-7
CASSQGRTVGEQFF	TGCGCCAGCAGCCAAGGACGGACAGTCGGTGAGCAGTTCTTC	NA	NA	TRBV4-3	TRBJ2-1
CASSRRVKETQYF	TGTGCCAGCAGCCGACGGGTGAAAGAGACCCAGTACTTC	few	NA	TRBV7-2	TRBJ2-5
CASSLVIHYEQHF	TGTGCCAGCAGCTTAGTTATACACTACGAGCAGCACTTC	NA	NA	TRBV11-2	TRBJ2-5
CASSPPEAPYGYTF	TGTGCCAGCTCACCACCGGAAGCGCCCTATGGCTACACCTTC	few	NA	TRBV18	TRBJ1-2
CASSLGALSTDTQYF	TGTGCCAGCAGTTTGGGGGCTTTGAGTACAGATACGCAGTATTTT	NA	NA	TRBV28	TRBJ2-3
CASSLEGQGIDYTF	TGTGCCAGCAGCTTAGAGGGTCAGGGTATCGACTACACCTTC	few	NA	TRBV7-2	TRBJ1-2
CASSQPASYEQYF	TGCGCCAGCAGCCAACCTGCTTCCTACGAGCAGTACTTC	few	NA	TRBV4-1	TRBJ2-7
CASRDGRLYYEQYF	TGTGCCAGCAGAGACGGGAGACTCTACTACGAGCAGTACTTC	NA	NA	TRBV6-1	TRBJ2-7